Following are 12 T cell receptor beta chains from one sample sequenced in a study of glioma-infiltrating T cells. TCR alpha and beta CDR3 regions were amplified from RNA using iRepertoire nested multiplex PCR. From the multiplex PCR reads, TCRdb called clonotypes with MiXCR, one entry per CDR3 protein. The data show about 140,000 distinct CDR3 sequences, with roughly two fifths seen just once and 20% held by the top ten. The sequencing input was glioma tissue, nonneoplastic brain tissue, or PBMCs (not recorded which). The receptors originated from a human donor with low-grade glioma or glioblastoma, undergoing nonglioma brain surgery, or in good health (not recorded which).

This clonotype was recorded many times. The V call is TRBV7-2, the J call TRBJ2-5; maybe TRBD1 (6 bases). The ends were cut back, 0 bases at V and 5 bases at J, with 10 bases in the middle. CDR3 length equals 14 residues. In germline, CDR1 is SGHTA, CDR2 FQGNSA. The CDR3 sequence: CASSLAGAGETQYF. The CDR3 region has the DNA TGTGCCAGCAGCTTAGCGGGGGCAGGGGAGACCCAGTACTTC.

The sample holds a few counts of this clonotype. The CDR3 DNA reads as TGCAGTGCTAGAGACAAAACTAGCGGGAGTATATACGAGCAGTACTTC. This codes for CSARDKTSGSIYEQYF. The rearrangement joins TRBV20-1 to TRBJ2-7; 11 bases are shared with TRBD2. The CDR3 covers 16 residues. V trimming: 0 bases; J trimming: 4 bases; junction bases outside the gene matches: 8. Germline V CDR1 and CDR2: DFQATT, SNEGSKA (reference sequence).

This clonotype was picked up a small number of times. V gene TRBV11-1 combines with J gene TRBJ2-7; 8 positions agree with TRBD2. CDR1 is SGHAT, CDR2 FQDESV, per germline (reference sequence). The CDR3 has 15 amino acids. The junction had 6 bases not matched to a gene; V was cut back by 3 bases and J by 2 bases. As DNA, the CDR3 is TGTGCCAGCAGCTTTCTCCTAGCGGGCGCCTACGAGCAGTACTTC. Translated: CASSFLLAGAYEQYF.

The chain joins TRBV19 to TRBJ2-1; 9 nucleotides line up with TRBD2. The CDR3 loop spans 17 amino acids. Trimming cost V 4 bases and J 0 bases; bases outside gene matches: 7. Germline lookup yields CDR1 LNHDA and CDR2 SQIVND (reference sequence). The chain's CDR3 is CASSTGTSPGSYNEQFF. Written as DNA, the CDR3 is TGTGCCAGTAGTACCGGGACTAGCCCAGGCTCCTACAATGAGCAGTTCTTC. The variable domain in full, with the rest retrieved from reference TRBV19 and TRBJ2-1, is DGGITQSPKYLFRKEGQNVTLSCEQNLNHDAMYWYRQDPGQGLRLIYYSQIVNDFQKGDIAEGYSVSREKKESFPLTVTSAQKNPTAFYLCASSTGTSPGSYNEQFFGPGTRLTVL.

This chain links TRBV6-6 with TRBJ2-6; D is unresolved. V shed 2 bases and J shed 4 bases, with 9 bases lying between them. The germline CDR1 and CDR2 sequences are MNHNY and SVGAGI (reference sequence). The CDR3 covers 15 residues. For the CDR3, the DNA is TGTGCCAGCAGTTACCAAGGGTCCGGGGCCAACGTCCTGACTTTC. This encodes CASSYQGSGANVLTF.

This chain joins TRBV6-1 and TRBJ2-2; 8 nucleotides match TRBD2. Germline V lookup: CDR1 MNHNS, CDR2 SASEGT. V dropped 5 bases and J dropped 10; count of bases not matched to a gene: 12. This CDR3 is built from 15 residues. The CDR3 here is CASSTGGLATEELFF. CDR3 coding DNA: TGTGCCAGCAGTACGGGCGGACTAGCAACGGAGGAGCTGTTTTTT.

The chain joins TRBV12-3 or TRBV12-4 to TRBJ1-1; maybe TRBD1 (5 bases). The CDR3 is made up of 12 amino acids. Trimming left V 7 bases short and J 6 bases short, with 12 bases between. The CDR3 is CASILGGAEAFF. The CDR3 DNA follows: TGTGCCAGCATTCTGGGGGGTGCTGAAGCTTTCTTT.

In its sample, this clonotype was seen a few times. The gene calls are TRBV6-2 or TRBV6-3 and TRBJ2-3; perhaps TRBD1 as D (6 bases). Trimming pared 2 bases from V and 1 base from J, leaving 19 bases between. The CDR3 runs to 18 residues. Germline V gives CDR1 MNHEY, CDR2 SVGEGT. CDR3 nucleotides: TGTGCCAGCAGTTACCCCTTGGGGGCCAGATCGGGCACAGATACGCAGTATTTT. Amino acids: CASSYPLGARSGTDTQYF.

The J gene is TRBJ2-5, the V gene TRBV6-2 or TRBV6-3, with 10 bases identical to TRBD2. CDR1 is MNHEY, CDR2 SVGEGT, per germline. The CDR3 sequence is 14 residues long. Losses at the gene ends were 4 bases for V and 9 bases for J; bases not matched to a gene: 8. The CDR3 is CASSSEREGRSQYF. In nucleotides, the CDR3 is TGTGCCAGCAGTTCGGAGCGGGAGGGGAGGTCCCAGTACTTC.

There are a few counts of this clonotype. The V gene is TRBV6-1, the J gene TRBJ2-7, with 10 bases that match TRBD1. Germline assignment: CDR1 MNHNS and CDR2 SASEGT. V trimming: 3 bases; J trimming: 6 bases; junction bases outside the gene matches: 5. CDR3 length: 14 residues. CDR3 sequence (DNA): TGTGCCAGCAGTGAGCAGGGACAGGGGCCCGAGCAGTACTTC. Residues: CASSEQGQGPEQYF.

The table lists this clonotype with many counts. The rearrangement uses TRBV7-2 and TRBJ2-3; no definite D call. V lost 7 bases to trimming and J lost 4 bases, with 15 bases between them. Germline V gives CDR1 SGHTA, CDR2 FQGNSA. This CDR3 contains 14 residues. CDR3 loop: CASILTQTPDTQYF. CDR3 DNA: TGTGCCAGCATCCTGACCCAGACCCCAGATACGCAGTATTTT. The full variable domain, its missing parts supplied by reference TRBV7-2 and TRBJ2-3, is GAGVSQSPSNKVTEKGKDVELRCDPISGHTALYWYRQSLGQGLEFLIYFQGNSAPDKSGLPSDRFSAERTGGSVSTLTIQRTQQEDSAVYLCASILTQTPDTQYFGPGTRLTVL.

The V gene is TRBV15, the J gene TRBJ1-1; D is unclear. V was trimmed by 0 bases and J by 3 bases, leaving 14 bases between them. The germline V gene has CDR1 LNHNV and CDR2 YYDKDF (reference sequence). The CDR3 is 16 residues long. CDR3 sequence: CATSRDSPRLDTEAFF. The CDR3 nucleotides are TGTGCCACCAGCAGAGATAGCCCCAGATTGGACACTGAAGCTTTCTTT. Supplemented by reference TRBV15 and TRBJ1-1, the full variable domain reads DAMVIQNPRYQVTQFGKPVTLSCSQTLNHNVMYWYQQKSSQAPKLLFHYYDKDFNNEADTPDNFQSRRPNTSFCFLDIRSPGLGDTAMYLCATSRDSPRLDTEAFFGQGTRLTVV.